The 9 T cell receptor beta chains listed next were all sequenced from one sample in a study of CD8 T cells in ankylosing spondylitis. TCRdb analysed the 5' RACE reads with MiXCR anew, one entry per CDR3 protein. The sample consists of about 360,000 distinct CDR3 sequences, about 15% of them appearing once. The sequencing input was blood, either unsorted or a sorted T cell fraction (not recorded which). The receptors here all came from a male donor with ankylosing spondylitis or in good health (not recorded which).

The V gene is TRBV15, the J gene TRBJ2-1; weak D call: TRBD1 (5 bases). The CDR3 is 13 amino acids. Trimming shortened V by 3 bases and J by 9 bases, and 12 bases separated the two germline ends. Germline values: CDR1 LNHNV, CDR2 YYDKDF (reference sequence). The chain's CDR3 is CATSRGKGIEQFF. As DNA, the CDR3 is TGTGCCACCAGCAGGGGCAAGGGGATTGAGCAGTTCTTC.

V gene TRBV12-3 or TRBV12-4 combines with J gene TRBJ2-3; 8 nucleotides align to TRBD1. The length of the CDR3 is 14 residues. V trimming: 2 bases; J trimming: 4 bases; junction bases outside the gene matches: 2. This CDR3 is CASSLNRGADTQYF. The CDR3 DNA reads as TGTGCCAGCAGTTTAAACAGGGGGGCAGATACGCAGTATTTT.

The sample holds a few counts of this clonotype. This chain links TRBV12-3 or TRBV12-4 with TRBJ2-2; D remains unclear. The CDR3 totals 15 residues. The V gene lost 6 bases and the J gene lost 0 bases, with 11 bases spanning the gap. The CDR3, as DNA: TGTGCCAGCAGGGAGCGCAGAACGAACACCGGGGAGCTGTTTTTT. Translated, it gives CASRERRTNTGELFF.

This clonotype was detected a few times. This chain links TRBV3-1 with TRBJ2-1, with no clear D. This CDR3 has 14 residues. Germline values: CDR1 LGHDT, CDR2 YNNKEL (reference sequence). With 5 bases removed from V and 0 bases from J, the gap between germline ends came to 8 bases. The CDR3 sequence: CASSAMSSYNEQFF. The CDR3 nucleotides read TGTGCCAGCAGCGCTATGAGCTCCTACAATGAGCAGTTCTTC.

This clonotype was found a few times. This chain uses TRBV12-3 or TRBV12-4 with TRBJ2-7; no reliable D call. The CDR3 contains 13 residues. V lost 2 bases and J 5 bases, leaving 10 bases between the germline ends. CDR3 nucleotides: TGTGCCAGCAGTTTATTACAATTCCACGAGCAGTACTTC. Translated, it gives CASSLLQFHEQYF.

A few counts support this clonotype. The chain uses TRBV27 and TRBJ2-3; D may be TRBD2 (6 bases). Trimming left V 4 bases short and J 0 bases short, with 17 bases between. Germline loops: CDR1 MNHEY, CDR2 SMNVEV (reference sequence). This CDR3 has 17 amino acids. The CDR3 spells CASSSPFLARSTDTQYF. The CDR3 region has the DNA TGTGCCAGCAGTTCTCCGTTCCTAGCGAGAAGCACAGATACGCAGTATTTT.

This clonotype was detected a few times. The chain combines TRBV14 with TRBJ2-2; perhaps D is TRBD1 or TRBD2 (5 bases each). There are 17 residues in the CDR3. V dropped 4 bases and J dropped 2 bases, with 17 bases sitting between them. Germline V lookup: CDR1 SGHDN, CDR2 FVKESK. CDR3 bases: TGTGCCAGCAGCCCCTGGGTGGGACCGATTAACACCGGGGAGCTGTTTTTT. It translates to CASSPWVGPINTGELFF.

This clonotype was detected a few times. V gene TRBV20-1 combines with J gene TRBJ2-5, with 9 positions matching TRBD2. V shed 5 bases, J shed 2 bases, and the junction held 9 bases outside the gene matches. This CDR3 is built from 15 residues. Germline V CDR1 and CDR2: DFQATT, SNEGSKA (reference sequence). The CDR3 here is CSARPASGVQETQYF. Here the CDR3 DNA reads TGCAGTGCTCGACCTGCTAGCGGGGTACAAGAGACCCAGTACTTC.

This rearrangement joins TRBV7-2 to TRBJ1-4; no definite D call. This CDR3 region has 13 residues. Germline V lookup: CDR1 SGHTA, CDR2 FQGNSA. Trimming pared 1 base from V and 5 bases from J, leaving 5 bases between. The DNA of the CDR3 is TGTGCCAGCAGCTTAGGTCCAAATGAAAAACTGTTTTTT. Residues: CASSLGPNEKLFF.